Listed below are T cell receptor beta chains from one sample, sequenced in a study of blood T cells in healthy people across ages. TCRdb analysed the 5' RACE reads with MiXCR anew, one entry per CDR3 protein. The sample holds more than 900,000 distinct CDR3 sequences, about 29% seen once. Separately, the same data were catalogued under a study of T cells of mothers and their children.

The sequencing sample was made of blood. Receptor source: a woman in her forties in good health. CDR3s include the opening cysteine and the closing phenylalanine or tryptophan. The order of the fields is CDR3 length, V gene, J gene, CDR3 protein.

len: 13; v_gene: TRBV7-9; j_gene: TRBJ2-7; CDR3aa: CASSLDAGYEQYF
len: 16; v_gene: TRBV19; j_gene: TRBJ2-1; CDR3aa: CASSIGASGGYNEQFF
len: 14; v_gene: TRBV12-3/TRBV12-4; j_gene: TRBJ2-5; CDR3aa: CASSSIPSVETQYF
len: 18; v_gene: TRBV18; j_gene: TRBJ2-1; CDR3aa: CASSPRTLAGSSYNEQFF
len: 13; v_gene: TRBV29-1; j_gene: TRBJ2-2; CDR3aa: CSVLDSYTGELFF
len: 15; v_gene: TRBV5-6; j_gene: TRBJ2-5; CDR3aa: CASSGAGLGKETQYF
len: 14; v_gene: TRBV7-9; j_gene: TRBJ2-1; CDR3aa: CASSYLAGGYEQFF
len: 11; v_gene: TRBV12-3/TRBV12-4; j_gene: TRBJ2-1; CDR3aa: CAITPGDEQFF
len: 14; v_gene: TRBV12-3/TRBV12-4; j_gene: TRBJ2-1; CDR3aa: CASRRQGICNEQFF
len: 18; v_gene: TRBV27; j_gene: TRBJ2-3; CDR3aa: CASSFPPPTSGGAHTQYF
len: 12; v_gene: TRBV29-1; j_gene: TRBJ1-4; CDR3aa: CSVGQTNEKLFF
len: 18; v_gene: TRBV4-1; j_gene: TRBJ2-1; CDR3aa: CASSQVFAGGPPYNEQFF
len: 16; v_gene: TRBV4-1; j_gene: TRBJ1-2; CDR3aa: CASSQDPSFDGYGYTF
len: 15; v_gene: TRBV6-5; j_gene: TRBJ1-2; CDR3aa: CASIQTATGYYGYTF
len: 13; v_gene: TRBV20-1; j_gene: TRBJ1-2; CDR3aa: CSASAGADGGYTF
len: 13; v_gene: TRBV7-9; j_gene: NA; CDR3aa: CASSLDRENEQYF
len: 15; v_gene: TRBV7-8; j_gene: TRBJ2-3; CDR3aa: CASSFWDRGADTQYF
len: 16; v_gene: TRBV5-5; j_gene: TRBJ2-6; CDR3aa: CASSLVEISGANVLTF
len: 15; v_gene: TRBV29-1; j_gene: TRBJ1-2; CDR3aa: CSVEEGVTSRYGYTF
len: 15; v_gene: TRBV9; j_gene: TRBJ2-5; CDR3aa: CASSDQAGYQETQYF
len: 15; v_gene: TRBV12-3/TRBV12-4; j_gene: TRBJ2-2; CDR3aa: CASSLAARNTGELFF
len: 15; v_gene: TRBV7-2; j_gene: TRBJ2-1; CDR3aa: CASSPLAGGPDEQFF
len: 15; v_gene: TRBV10-3; j_gene: TRBJ1-2; CDR3aa: CAISAGTASNYGYTF
len: 14; v_gene: TRBV27; j_gene: TRBJ1-5; CDR3aa: CASSFGQGGQPQHF
len: 13; v_gene: TRBV20-1; j_gene: TRBJ2-1; CDR3aa: CSANRRGEGEQFF
len: 14; v_gene: TRBV5-1; j_gene: TRBJ2-5; CDR3aa: CASSLQGAGETQYF
len: 14; v_gene: TRBV20-1; j_gene: TRBJ2-1; CDR3aa: CSARKVGANNEQFF
len: 13; v_gene: TRBV28; j_gene: TRBJ2-7; CDR3aa: CASDGGAGDEQYF
len: 18; v_gene: TRBV12-3/TRBV12-4; j_gene: TRBJ2-3; CDR3aa: CASSFKGAISSSTDTQYF
len: 15; v_gene: TRBV29-1; j_gene: TRBJ2-7; CDR3aa: CSVSAPGVPYEQYFF
len: 15; v_gene: TRBV12-3/TRBV12-4; j_gene: TRBJ1-6; CDR3aa: CASSLGQGEASPLHF
len: 15; v_gene: TRBV5-1; j_gene: TRBJ2-7; CDR3aa: CASRHLASGDYEQYF
len: 14; v_gene: TRBV28; j_gene: TRBJ2-1; CDR3aa: CASSLLGGFNEQFF
len: 16; v_gene: TRBV7-9; j_gene: TRBJ2-3; CDR3aa: CASSSGLAAITDTQYF
len: 14; v_gene: TRBV4-3; j_gene: TRBJ1-2; CDR3aa: CASSQEGINYGYTF
len: 15; v_gene: TRBV5-1; j_gene: TRBJ1-2; CDR3aa: CASSLGQGVSYGYTF
len: 15; v_gene: TRBV9; j_gene: TRBJ2-5; CDR3aa: CASSADGLELETQYF
len: 14; v_gene: TRBV5-1; j_gene: TRBJ1-2; CDR3aa: CASSDVTANYGYTF
len: 14; v_gene: TRBV27; j_gene: TRBJ1-1; CDR3aa: CASSPAGANTEAFF
len: 15; v_gene: TRBV20-1; j_gene: TRBJ2-5; CDR3aa: CSARVLAGGQETQYF
len: 14; v_gene: TRBV9; j_gene: TRBJ2-5; CDR3aa: CASSVERGHGTQYF
len: 16; v_gene: TRBV7-2; j_gene: TRBJ1-6; CDR3aa: CASSYRTEIYNSPLHF
len: 15; v_gene: TRBV7-9; j_gene: TRBJ1-4; CDR3aa: CASSPNRANNEKLFF
len: 16; v_gene: TRBV9; j_gene: TRBJ2-3; CDR3aa: CASSVGTGTATDTQYF
len: 12; v_gene: TRBV14; j_gene: TRBJ2-3; CDR3aa: CASSHDRVAQYF
len: 13; v_gene: TRBV30; j_gene: TRBJ2-3; CDR3aa: CAWSEGAPDTQYF
len: 13; v_gene: TRBV5-6; j_gene: TRBJ1-4; CDR3aa: CASSLADGEKLFF
len: 19; v_gene: TRBV21-1; j_gene: TRBJ2-3; CDR3aa: CASSKETSDRGWSTDTQYF
len: 16; v_gene: TRBV6-5; j_gene: TRBJ2-3; CDR3aa: CASSYSGRANTDTQYF
len: 12; v_gene: TRBV12-3/TRBV12-4; j_gene: TRBJ2-2; CDR3aa: CASSPDTGELFF
len: 13; v_gene: TRBV19; j_gene: NA; CDR3aa: CASAPGRSYEQYF
len: 14; v_gene: TRBV5-1; j_gene: TRBJ2-5; CDR3aa: CASSPGTLEETQYF
len: 15; v_gene: TRBV7-3; j_gene: TRBJ1-1; CDR3aa: CVSSLKDGLNTEAFF
len: 14; v_gene: TRBV20-1; j_gene: TRBJ2-5; CDR3aa: CSAPPRTVYNEQYF
len: 17; v_gene: TRBV5-1; j_gene: TRBJ2-7; CDR3aa: CASSLDRERFFSYEQYF